Below, one T cell receptor beta chain is given with its context. The data originate from a study of CD8+ T cells in alopecia areata. About the study: Each day, treated patients took oral tofacitinib twice, at 5 to 10 mg per dose. The drug, tofacitinib, lasted 6 to 18 months, followed by 6 months off drug.

RNA extraction and reverse transcription yielded cDNA as sequencing template. Clones were read by immunoSEQ multiplex PCR, and TCRdb kept only the in-frame ones, dropping some. The table shows roughly 200,000 clones, with roughly 61% occurring only once. Trimming cost V 5 bases and J 7 bases, with 9 bases left between them. The CDR3 loop spans 12 amino acids. Germline lookup yields CDR1 LNHDA and CDR2 SQIVND (reference sequence). Treatment here: oral pan-JAK inhibitor, 5-10 mg twice daily. The J gene is TRBJ2-1, the V gene TRBV19, with no clear D. The clonotype originates from a human donor with alopecia areata. The starting material was CD8+ T cells sorted from blood, obtained at week 24, from a patient treated with tofacitinib. The CDR3 DNA reads as TGTGCCAGTAGTGTAACGCGGAATGAGCAGTTCTTC. Translation gives CASSVTRNEQFF.